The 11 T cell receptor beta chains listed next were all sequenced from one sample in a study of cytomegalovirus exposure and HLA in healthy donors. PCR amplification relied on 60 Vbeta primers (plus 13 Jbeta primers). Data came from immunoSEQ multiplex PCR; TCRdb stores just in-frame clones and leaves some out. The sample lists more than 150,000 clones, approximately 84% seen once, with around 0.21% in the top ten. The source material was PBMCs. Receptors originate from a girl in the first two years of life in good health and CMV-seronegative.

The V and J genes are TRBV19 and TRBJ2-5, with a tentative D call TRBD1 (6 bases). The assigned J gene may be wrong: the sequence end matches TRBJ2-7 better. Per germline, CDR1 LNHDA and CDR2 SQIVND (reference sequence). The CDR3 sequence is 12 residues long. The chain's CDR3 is CASSPRGYEQYF. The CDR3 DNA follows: TGTGCCAGTAGCCCCAGGGGTTACGAGCAGTACTTC.

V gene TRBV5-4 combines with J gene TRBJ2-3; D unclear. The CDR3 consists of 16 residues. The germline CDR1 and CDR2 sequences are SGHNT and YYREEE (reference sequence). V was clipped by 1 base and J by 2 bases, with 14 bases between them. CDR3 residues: CASSLKFSAHTDTQYF. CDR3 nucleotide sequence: TGTGCCAGCAGCTTGAAATTCAGTGCACACACAGATACGCAGTATTTT.

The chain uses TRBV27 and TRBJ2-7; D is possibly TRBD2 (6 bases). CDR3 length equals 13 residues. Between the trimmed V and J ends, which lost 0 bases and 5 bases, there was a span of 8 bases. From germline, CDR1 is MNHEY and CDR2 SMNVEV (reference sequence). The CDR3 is CASSLSRRDEQYF. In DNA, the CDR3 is TGTGCCAGCAGTTTATCTCGGAGGGACGAGCAGTACTTC.

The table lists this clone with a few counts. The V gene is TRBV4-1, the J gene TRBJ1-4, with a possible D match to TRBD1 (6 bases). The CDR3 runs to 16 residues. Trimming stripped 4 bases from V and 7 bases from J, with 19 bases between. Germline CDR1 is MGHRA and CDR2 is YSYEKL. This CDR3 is CASSPRTQGQGEKLFF. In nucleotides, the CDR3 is TGCGCCAGCAGCCCCCGTACCCAGGGGCAGGGTGAAAAACTGTTTTTT.

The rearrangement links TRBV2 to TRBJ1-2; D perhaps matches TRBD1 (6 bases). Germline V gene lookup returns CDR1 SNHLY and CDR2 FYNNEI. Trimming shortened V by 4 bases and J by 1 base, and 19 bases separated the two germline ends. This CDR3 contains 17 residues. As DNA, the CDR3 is TGTGCCAGCAGTGCGGGGGGGCGCGGGGGCCGTAACTATGGCTACACCTTC. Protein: CASSAGGRGGRNYGYTF.

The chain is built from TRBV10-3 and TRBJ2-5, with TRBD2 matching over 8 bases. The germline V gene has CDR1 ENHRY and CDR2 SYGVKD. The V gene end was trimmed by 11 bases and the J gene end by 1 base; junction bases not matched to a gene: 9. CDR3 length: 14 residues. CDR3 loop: CASSRGGGQETQYF. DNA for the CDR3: TGTGCCTCCAGTCGGGGGGGTGGCCAAGAGACCCAGTACTTC.

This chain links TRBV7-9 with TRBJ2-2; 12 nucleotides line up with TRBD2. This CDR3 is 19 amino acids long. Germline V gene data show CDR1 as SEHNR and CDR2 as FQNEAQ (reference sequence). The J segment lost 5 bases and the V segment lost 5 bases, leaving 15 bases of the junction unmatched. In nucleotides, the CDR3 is TGTGCCAGCAGCCTTCCCCGACTAGCGGGAGTATTGTTTACCGGGGAGCTGTTTTTT. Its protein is CASSLPRLAGVLFTGELFF.

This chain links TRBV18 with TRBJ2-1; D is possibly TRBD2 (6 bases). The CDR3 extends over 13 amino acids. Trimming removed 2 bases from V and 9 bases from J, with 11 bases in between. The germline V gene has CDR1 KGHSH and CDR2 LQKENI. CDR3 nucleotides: TGTGCCAGCTCACCAGCCCCGGAGGGTGAGCAGTTCTTC. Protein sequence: CASSPAPEGEQFF.

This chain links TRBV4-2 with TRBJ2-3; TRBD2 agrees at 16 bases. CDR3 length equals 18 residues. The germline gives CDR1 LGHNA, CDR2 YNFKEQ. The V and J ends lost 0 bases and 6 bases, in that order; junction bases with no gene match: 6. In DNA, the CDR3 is TGTGCCAGCAGCCAAGAGGGGACTAGCGGGAGGGGAGGGGATACGCAGTATTTT. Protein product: CASSQEGTSGRGGDTQYF.

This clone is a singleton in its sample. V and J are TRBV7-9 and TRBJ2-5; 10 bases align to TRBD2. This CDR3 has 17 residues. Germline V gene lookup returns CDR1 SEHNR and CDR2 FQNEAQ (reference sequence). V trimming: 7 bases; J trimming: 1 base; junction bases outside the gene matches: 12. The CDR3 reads CASIGASGSPFQETQYF. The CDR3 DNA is TGTGCCAGCATTGGGGCTAGCGGGAGCCCCTTCCAAGAGACCCAGTACTTC.

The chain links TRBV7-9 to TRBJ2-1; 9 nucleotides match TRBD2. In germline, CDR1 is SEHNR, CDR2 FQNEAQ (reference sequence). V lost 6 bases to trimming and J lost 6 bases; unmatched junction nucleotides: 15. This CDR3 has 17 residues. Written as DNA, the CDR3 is TGTGCCAGCAGGGCTCAGGGTCAGCGGGAGGAAATCAATGAGCAGTTCTTC. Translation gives CASRAQGQREEINEQFF.